Sequencing of this TCR beta chain was carried out in a study of shared clonotypes between healthy human individuals. Germline assignment: CDR1 MNHNS and CDR2 SASEGT. Trimming shortened V by 2 bases and J by 1 base, and 18 bases separated the two germline ends. The CDR3 covers 18 residues. Whole-study results and caveats: It was observed that 5% to 6% of naive CD4 clonotypes were shared across several donors.

This clone was detected only once. Its antigen is as yet unknown. Assay: immunoSEQ multiplex PCR; the TCRdb copy retains only in-frame clones and omits some. The profile shows roughly 2.4 million clones, approximately 94% of them singletons. Material: naive CD4+ T cells sorted from blood. Subset: CD45RA+ positively selected. V usage is TRBV6-1 and J usage is TRBJ1-5, with no clear D. The source of this sequence is a young man in good health. The chain's CDR3 is CASSERPLWASSNQPQHF. The CDR3 DNA is TGTGCCAGCAGTGAAAGGCCGCTTTGGGCCTCGAGCAATCAGCCCCAGCATTTT.